The 4 T cell receptor beta chains in this list originate from one sample, sequenced in a study of cytomegalovirus exposure and HLA in healthy donors. PCR employed 60 Vbeta and 13 Jbeta primers. Method: immunoSEQ multiplex PCR; TCRdb's copy keeps in-frame clones and lacks some. There are tens of thousands of clones in the sample, with about 0.5% held by the top ten. The sequenced sample was PBMCs. The source of these receptors is a man between 50 and 59 years old in good health and CMV-seronegative.

The chain combines TRBV4-2 with TRBJ1-1; no clear D. CDR3 length equals 15 residues. Germline V lookup: CDR1 LGHNA, CDR2 YNFKEQ. The V gene lost 4 bases and the J gene lost 3 bases, with 15 bases spanning the gap. The CDR3 DNA reads TGTGCCAGCAGCCCATTGGGCCAATCGGACACTGAAGCTTTCTTT. Translated, it gives CASSPLGQSDTEAFF.

The chain employs TRBV6-5 and TRBJ1-4; 8 bases fit TRBD1. Germline V gene lookup returns CDR1 MNHEY and CDR2 SVGAGI. V shed 0 bases, J shed 6 bases, and the junction held 6 bases outside the gene matches. This CDR3 contains 16 residues. The chain's CDR3 is CASSYSSGTGDEKLFF. CDR3 coding DNA: TGTGCCAGCAGTTACTCCTCCGGGACAGGAGATGAAAAACTGTTTTTT.

This chain connects TRBV5-4 to TRBJ2-2, with TRBD2 matching 8 bases. Per the germline V gene, CDR1 is SGHNT and CDR2 is YYREEE (reference sequence). This CDR3 has 16 residues. The V gene end was trimmed by 2 bases and the J gene end by 4 bases; junction bases not matched to a gene: 7. CDR3 DNA: TGTGCCAGCAGCTTATTTCGGGGGGGCCGCACCGGGGAGCTGTTTTTT. Amino acid sequence: CASSLFRGGRTGELFF.

Note on this clone: The junction does not match germline at one end; this may be a read error. The J gene is TRBJ2-1, the V gene TRBV4-1; no definite D call. This CDR3 has 17 residues. The germline gives CDR1 MGHRA, CDR2 YSYEKL. In DNA, the CDR3 is TGCGCCAGCAGCCAAGGGCCTGCGTGGAGCTCCGACAATGAGCAGTTCTTC. This gives the protein CASSQGPAWSSDNEQFF.